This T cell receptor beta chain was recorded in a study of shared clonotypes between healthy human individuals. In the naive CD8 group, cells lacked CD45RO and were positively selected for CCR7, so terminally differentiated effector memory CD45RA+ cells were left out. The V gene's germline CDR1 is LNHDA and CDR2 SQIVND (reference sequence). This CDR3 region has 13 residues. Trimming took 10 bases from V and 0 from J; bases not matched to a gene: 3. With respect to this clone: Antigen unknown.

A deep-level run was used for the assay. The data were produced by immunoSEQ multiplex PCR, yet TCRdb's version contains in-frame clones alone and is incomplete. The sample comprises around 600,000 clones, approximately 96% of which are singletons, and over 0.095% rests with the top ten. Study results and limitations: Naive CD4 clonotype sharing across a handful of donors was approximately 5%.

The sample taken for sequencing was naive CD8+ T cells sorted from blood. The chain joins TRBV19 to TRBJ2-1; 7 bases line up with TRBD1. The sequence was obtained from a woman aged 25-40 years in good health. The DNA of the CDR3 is TGTGCCACCTCAGGGGGCTCCTACAATGAGCAGTTCTTC. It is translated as CATSGGSYNEQFF.